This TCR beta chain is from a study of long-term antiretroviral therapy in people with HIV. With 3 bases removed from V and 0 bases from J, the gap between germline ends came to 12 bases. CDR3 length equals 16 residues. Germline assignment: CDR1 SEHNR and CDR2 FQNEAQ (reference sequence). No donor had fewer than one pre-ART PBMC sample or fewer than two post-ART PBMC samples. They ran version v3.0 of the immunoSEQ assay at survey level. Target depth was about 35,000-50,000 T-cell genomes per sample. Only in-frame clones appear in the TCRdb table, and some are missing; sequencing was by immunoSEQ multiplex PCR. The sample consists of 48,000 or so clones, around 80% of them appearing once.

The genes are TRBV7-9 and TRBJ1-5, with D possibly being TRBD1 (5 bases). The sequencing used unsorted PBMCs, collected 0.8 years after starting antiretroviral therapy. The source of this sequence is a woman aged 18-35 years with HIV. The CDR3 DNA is TGTGCCAGCAGCTTCTGGGGGGGAAATAGCAATCAGCCCCAGCATTTT. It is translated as CASSFWGGNSNQPQHF.